A single TCR beta chain is shown here with its context. Antigen: not known. CDR1 SGHNT and CDR2 YYREEE come from the germline V gene (reference sequence). Trimming removed 4 bases at V and 4 bases at J, with 17 bases between. The CDR3 has 16 amino acids. The sample is drawn from a study of cytomegalovirus exposure and HLA in healthy donors. This PCR relied on a set of 60 Vbeta primers and 13 Jbeta primers. Assay: immunoSEQ multiplex PCR; the TCRdb copy retains only in-frame clones and omits some. The table includes around 150,000 clones, about 60% detected once. Study-wide results and limits: The study assumed roughly uniform donor sequencing depth for presence/absence analyses. The study put some 160 TCR beta chains on its list as cytomegalovirus-associated. It is likely that the observed cluster of highly shared sequence variants was a sequencing artifact.

The receptor was isolated from a woman aged 60 to 75 in good health and CMV-seropositive. Material for sequencing was PBMCs. The gene calls are TRBV5-4 and TRBJ2-2, with TRBD1 as a possible D gene (8 bases). CDR3 nucleotides: TGTGCCAGCAGCCAGGGGGCGGGAGTAAGCACCGGGGAGCTGTTTTTT. It specifies CASSQGAGVSTGELFF.